Detailed here is one TCR beta chain. The data are from a study of T cell responses to AZD1222 COVID-19 vaccine. The germline V gene encodes CDR1 SGHTA and CDR2 FQGTGA. This CDR3 is 16 amino acids long. V was pared by 6 bases and J by 0 bases, with 16 bases between. Some clones are missing from TCRdb's copy, which holds only in-frame ones; the method was immunoSEQ multiplex PCR. The table shows some 150,000 clones, with roughly 88% occurring only once. The rearrangement links TRBV7-3 to TRBJ2-3; TRBD2 is a possible D gene (6 bases). The sequences come from peripheral blood, collected 28 days after the second AZD1222 dose. This sequence was found in an adult who received the AZD1222 COVID-19 vaccine. In DNA form, the CDR3 reads TGTGCCAGCAGTTTAGGTGGCGGGGTTAGCACAGATACGCAGTATTTT. This translates into CASSLGGGVSTDTQYF. Full variable domain (missing parts from reference TRBV7-3 and TRBJ2-3): GAGVSQTPSNKVTEKGKYVELRCDPISGHTALYWYRQSLGQGPEFLIYFQGTGAADDSGLPNDRFFAVRPEGSVSTLKIQRTERGDSAVYLCASSLGGGVSTDTQYFGPGTRLTVL.